This T cell receptor beta chain was found in a study of pediatric ulcerative colitis. Notes on the study in general: Rectal pinch biopsies may include blood-derived T cells. Repertoires came from total lymphocyte DNA, so rare subsets like regulatory T cells may be missed. Ulcerative colitis patients shared more blood-rectal clones than controls.

Rectal tissue came from one to two pinch biopsies taken at colonoscopy. As concerns this clone: Its antigen is not known.

The protocol was immunoSEQ multiplex PCR, while the TCRdb copy is restricted to in-frame clones and leaves out a portion. The table has over 15,000 clones, about three quarters seen once; the top ten hold more than 3%. This CDR3 spans 14 amino acids. V dropped 4 bases and J dropped 5; count of bases not matched to a gene: 5. The V gene's germline CDR1 is MNHNY and CDR2 SVGAGI (reference sequence). What was sequenced was gut tissue. The sequence derives from a girl aged 5-17 years with moderate ulcerative colitis. The rearrangement uses TRBV6-6 and TRBJ1-5, with 7 bases matching TRBD1. The CDR3 DNA is TGTGCCAGCAGTTCGGACAGGCGGGATCAGCCCCAGCATTTT. Translating it yields CASSSDRRDQPQHF.